The present entry profiles one TCR beta chain with its context. Its antigen is not known. The data originate from a study of T cell repertoires in cytomegalovirus infection. Study details: Recently identified HLA-C-restricted CMV epitopes and well-studied HLA-B-restricted CMV epitopes were used by the study. It can be stated that public TCR beta signatures indicated CMV infection as well as a matching HLA type.

TCRdb redid the calling of the reads with MiXCR, one entry per CDR3 protein. The sample has some 800,000 distinct CDR3 sequences; under 35% are singletons. The trim removed 6 bases at V and 0 bases at J, leaving 14 bases unmatched. CDR1 MNHEY and CDR2 SVGEGT come from the germline V gene. CDR3 length equals 20 residues. Whole-study results and caveats: Summed frequency of public TCR beta families distinguished CMV carriers with the relevant HLA. In two of eight donors, the top clonotype was HLA-C-restricted CMV-specific.

The receptor's source is a human donor in good health (CMV status not recorded). Some clones in this sample may be carry-over from other donors' samples. The chain links TRBV6-2 or TRBV6-3 to TRBJ2-1, with 13 bases fitting TRBD2. Source: cultured CD8+ T cells from PBMCs, taken from culture after CMV antigen stimulation. The CDR3 spells CASSHYLPGLAGLSYNEQFF. The DNA of the CDR3 is TGTGCCAGCAGCCATTATTTACCGGGACTAGCGGGACTCTCCTACAATGAGCAGTTCTTC.